The T cell receptor (beta chain) under discussion was sequenced for a study of blood T cell repertoires in COVID-19 (dated by TCRdb to 2020 to 2021). In terms of the full investigation: Samples from collaborators originated in the United States, Italy and Spain and spanned both the acute and convalescent phases of COVID-19. The material from the prospective study consisted of cDNA or gDNA derived from T cells, B-cell-depleted T cells, or PBMCs. Deeply sampled blood TCRbeta repertoires from subjects exposed to, actively infected with, or recovered from COVID-19 were included in the dataset. The repertoires were released in a freely available public database meant as a resource for research on the immune response to SARS-CoV-2. The samples were drawn from the first 160 participants of the ongoing ImmuneRACE study and from about 1,200 subjects provided by 6 global collaborators. The sample metadata nearly always contained a de-identified subject ID, COVID-19 status, age in years and sex. Where available, HLA class I and class II types were obtained from metadata supplied by the sample provider rather than from assay-based typing. General conclusions and limits of the study: The quantity of clinical and demographic metadata differed by source and by participant and was supplied without curation.

Note on this clone: What this receptor recognizes is not known. Base qualities are not recorded, but no much larger clone differs from it by a single base.

Whole blood was collected in K2EDTA tubes by collaborating institutions according to the institutions' own protocols. For TCRbeta analysis, collaborator samples were shipped as frozen whole blood, as isolated PBMCs, or as DNA extracted from either sample type. CDR1 and CDR2, per the germline V gene, are MNHEY and SVGAGI. The CDR3 contains 15 residues, cysteine and phenylalanine counted. Only the CDR3 part of the read is kept: 45 bases, read in frame from the first base. Trimming takes 4 bases off V and 1 base off J; junction bases not matched to a gene: 5. TCRbeta CDR3 regions were amplified from genomic DNA using the immunoSEQ Assay, a bias-controlled multiplex PCR. The original methods were these. The number of nucleated cells in each sample was estimated by amplification of reference gene primers within the assay. Sequence reads were collapsed and filtered to measure the absolute abundance of every unique TCRbeta CDR3 rearrangement. For each sample, productive Simpson clonality was calculated as the square root of Simpson's diversity index over productive rearrangements. TCRdb took this table from immuneACCESS and kept in-frame rearrangements with V and J called. Such tables lack part of the clones; where checked against another copy, unresolved V genes explain under half of the gap, and the rest is unexplained. The V and J calls and clone size come from that table; D and trimming were worked out from the DNA. Present in this sample are approximately 150,000 clones, approximately 78% of which were seen just once. The biggest ten clones account for approximately 10% of the sample.

This clonotype was obtained from a human donor in a cohort sampled during active COVID-19. Recombination connected TRBV6-5 to TRBJ2-7, with 9 bases aligning to TRBD1. Sequences were obtained from peripheral blood. This receptor carries the CDR3 CASSSGTGTSYEQYF. The sequenced DNA is TGTGCCAGCAGTTCCGGGACAGGGACGTCCTACGAGCAGTACTTC.